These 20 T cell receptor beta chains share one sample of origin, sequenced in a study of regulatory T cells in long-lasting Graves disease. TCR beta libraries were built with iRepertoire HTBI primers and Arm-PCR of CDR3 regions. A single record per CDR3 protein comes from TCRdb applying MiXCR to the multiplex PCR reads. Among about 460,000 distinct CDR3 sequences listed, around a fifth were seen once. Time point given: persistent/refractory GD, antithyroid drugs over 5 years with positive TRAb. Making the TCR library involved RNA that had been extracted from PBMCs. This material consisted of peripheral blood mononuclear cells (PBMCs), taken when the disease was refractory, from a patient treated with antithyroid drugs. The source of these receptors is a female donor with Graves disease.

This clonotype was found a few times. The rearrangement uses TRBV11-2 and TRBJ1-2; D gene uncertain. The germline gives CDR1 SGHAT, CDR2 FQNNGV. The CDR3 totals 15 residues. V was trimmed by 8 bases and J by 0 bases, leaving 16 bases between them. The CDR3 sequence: CASSPPEGTNYGYTF. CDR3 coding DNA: TGTGCCAGCTCACCACCGGAAGGGACTAACTATGGCTACACCTTC.

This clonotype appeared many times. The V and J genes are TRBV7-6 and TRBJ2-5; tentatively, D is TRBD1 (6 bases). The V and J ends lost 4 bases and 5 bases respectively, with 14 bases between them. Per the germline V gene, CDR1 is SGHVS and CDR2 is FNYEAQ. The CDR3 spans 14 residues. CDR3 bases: TGTGCCAGCAGCTCAACTACAGGGTTCGAGACCCAGTACTTC. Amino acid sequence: CASSSTTGFETQYF.

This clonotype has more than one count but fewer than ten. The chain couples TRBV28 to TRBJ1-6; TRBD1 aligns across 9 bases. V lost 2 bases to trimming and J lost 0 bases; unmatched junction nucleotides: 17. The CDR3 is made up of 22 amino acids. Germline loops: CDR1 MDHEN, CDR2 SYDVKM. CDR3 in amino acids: CASSLSFGQGLRQSSYNSPLHF. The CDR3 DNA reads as TGTGCCAGCAGTTTAAGTTTCGGACAGGGGCTCCGACAGAGCTCCTATAATTCACCCCTCCACTTT.

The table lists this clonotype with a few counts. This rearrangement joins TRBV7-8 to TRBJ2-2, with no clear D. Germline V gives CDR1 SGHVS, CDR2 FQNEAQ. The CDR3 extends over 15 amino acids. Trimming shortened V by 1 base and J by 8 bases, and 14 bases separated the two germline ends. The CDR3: CASSLVISWAGELFF. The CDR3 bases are TGTGCCAGCAGCTTAGTGATCTCTTGGGCGGGGGAGCTGTTTTTT.

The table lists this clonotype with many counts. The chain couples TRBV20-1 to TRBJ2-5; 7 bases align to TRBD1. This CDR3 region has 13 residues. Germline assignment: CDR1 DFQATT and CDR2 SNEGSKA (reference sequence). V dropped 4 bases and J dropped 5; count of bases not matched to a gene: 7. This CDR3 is CSATGTVQETQYF. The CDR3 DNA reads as TGCAGTGCTACCGGGACAGTCCAGGAGACCCAGTACTTC.

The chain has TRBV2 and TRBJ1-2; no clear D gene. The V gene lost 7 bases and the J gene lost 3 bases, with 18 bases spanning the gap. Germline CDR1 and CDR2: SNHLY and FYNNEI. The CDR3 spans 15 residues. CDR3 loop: CASNLGWGGDYGYTF. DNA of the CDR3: TGTGCCAGCAATTTGGGTTGGGGTGGAGACTATGGCTACACCTTC.

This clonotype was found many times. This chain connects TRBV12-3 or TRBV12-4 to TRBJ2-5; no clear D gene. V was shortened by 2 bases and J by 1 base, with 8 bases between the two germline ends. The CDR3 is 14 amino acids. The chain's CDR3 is CASSLSPLQETQYF. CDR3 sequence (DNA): TGTGCCAGCAGTTTATCCCCACTCCAAGAGACCCAGTACTTC.

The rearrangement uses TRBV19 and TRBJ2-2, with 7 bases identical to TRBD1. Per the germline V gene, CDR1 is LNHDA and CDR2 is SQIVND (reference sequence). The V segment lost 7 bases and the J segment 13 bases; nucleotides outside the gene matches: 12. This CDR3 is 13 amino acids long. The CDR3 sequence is CASKEQGLGRLFF. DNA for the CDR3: TGTGCCAGTAAGGAACAGGGGCTAGGGCGGCTGTTTTTT.

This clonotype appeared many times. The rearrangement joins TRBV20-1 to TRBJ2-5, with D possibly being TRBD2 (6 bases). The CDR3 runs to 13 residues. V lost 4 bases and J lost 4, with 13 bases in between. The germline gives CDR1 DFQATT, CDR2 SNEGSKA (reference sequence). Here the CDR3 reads CSAKGPAGETQYF. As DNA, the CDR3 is TGCAGTGCTAAAGGACCAGCGGGAGAGACCCAGTACTTC.

CDR3 in amino acids: CSVVGDKFYSETQYF. CDR3 DNA: TGCAGCGTTGTGGGGGACAAATTTTACTCGGAGACCCAGTACTTC. The chain uses TRBV29-1 and TRBJ2-5, with D tentatively TRBD1 (6 bases). CDR3 size: 15 residues. Germline V CDR1 and CDR2: SQVTM, ANQGSEA. V dropped 4 bases and J dropped 5 bases, with 20 bases sitting between them.

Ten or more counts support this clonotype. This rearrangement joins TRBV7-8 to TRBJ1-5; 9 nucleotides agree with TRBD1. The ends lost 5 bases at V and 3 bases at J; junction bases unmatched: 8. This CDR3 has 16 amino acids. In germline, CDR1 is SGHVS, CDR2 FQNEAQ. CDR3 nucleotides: TGTGCCAGCAGCGTAAACAGGGGGCCCAACAATCAGCCCCAGCATTTT. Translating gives CASSVNRGPNNQPQHF.

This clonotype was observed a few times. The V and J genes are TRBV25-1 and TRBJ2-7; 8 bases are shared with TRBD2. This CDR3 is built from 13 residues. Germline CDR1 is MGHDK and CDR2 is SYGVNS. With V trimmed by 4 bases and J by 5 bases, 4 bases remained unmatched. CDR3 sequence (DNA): TGTGCCAGCAGTGGAGGCGGGGGGAACGAGCAGTACTTC. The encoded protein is CASSGGGGNEQYF.

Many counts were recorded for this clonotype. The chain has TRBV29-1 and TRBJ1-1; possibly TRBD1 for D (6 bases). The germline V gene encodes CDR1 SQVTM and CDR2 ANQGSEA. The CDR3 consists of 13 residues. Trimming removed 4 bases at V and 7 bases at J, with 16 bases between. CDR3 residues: CSVGQGTANEAFF. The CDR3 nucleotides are TGCAGCGTTGGCCAGGGGACGGCTAATGAAGCTTTCTTT.

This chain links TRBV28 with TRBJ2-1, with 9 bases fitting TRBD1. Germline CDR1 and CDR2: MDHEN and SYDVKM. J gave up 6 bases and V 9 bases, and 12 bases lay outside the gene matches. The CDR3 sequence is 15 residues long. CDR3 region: CASSLGTGPPNEQFF. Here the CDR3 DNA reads TGTGCCAGTAGCCTCGGGACAGGGCCCCCCAATGAGCAGTTCTTC.

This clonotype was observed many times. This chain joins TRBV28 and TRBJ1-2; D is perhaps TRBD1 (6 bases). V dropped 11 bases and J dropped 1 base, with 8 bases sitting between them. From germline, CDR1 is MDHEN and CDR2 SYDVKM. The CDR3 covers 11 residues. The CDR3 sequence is CALQGNYGYTF. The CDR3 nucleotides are TGTGCCCTACAGGGTAACTATGGCTACACCTTC.

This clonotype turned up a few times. The CDR3 sequence is CASSVGAGGHQETQYF. In nucleotides, the CDR3 is TGTGCCAGCAGCGTAGGGGCGGGGGGGCACCAAGAGACCCAGTACTTC. The gene calls are TRBV9 and TRBJ2-5, with 9 bases aligning to TRBD2. V gave up 0 bases and J gave up 0 bases; unmatched junction bases: 3. The CDR3 totals 16 residues. Germline V gene sequence: CDR1 SGDLS, CDR2 YYNGEE.

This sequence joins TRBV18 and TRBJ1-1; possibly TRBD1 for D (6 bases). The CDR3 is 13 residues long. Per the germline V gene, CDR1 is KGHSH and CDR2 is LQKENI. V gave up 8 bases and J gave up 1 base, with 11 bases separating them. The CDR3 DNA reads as TGTGCCAGCCCCAAGACAGGGAACACTGAAGCTTTCTTT. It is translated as CASPKTGNTEAFF.

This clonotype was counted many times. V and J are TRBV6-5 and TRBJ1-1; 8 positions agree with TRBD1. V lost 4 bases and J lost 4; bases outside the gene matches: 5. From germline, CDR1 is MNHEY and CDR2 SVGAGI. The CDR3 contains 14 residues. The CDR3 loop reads CASSLGQGFTEAFF. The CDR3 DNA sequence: TGTGCCAGCAGTTTAGGACAGGGTTTCACTGAAGCTTTCTTT.

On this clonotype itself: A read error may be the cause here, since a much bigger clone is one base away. The DNA of the CDR3 is TGTGCCAGCAGCTTACCCACAGGGGCGGTAGAGACCCAGCACTTC. The encoded protein is CASSLPTGAVETQHF. This chain connects TRBV7-9 to TRBJ2-5; 7 positions agree with TRBD1. Germline V CDR1 and CDR2: SEHNR, FQNEAQ (reference sequence). There are 15 residues in the CDR3.

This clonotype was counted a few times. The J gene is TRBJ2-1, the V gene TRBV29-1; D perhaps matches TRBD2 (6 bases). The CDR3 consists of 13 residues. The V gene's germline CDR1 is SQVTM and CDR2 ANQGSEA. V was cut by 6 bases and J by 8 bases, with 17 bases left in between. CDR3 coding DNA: TGCAGCGTAGCGGTGGGAGGTGGCGATGAGCAGTTCTTC. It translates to CSVAVGGGDEQFF.